The TCR beta chain under discussion was sequenced for a study of cytomegalovirus exposure and HLA in healthy donors. The PCR contained 60 Vbeta and 13 Jbeta primers. Some clones are missing from TCRdb's copy, which holds only in-frame ones; the method was immunoSEQ multiplex PCR. The sample has 100,000 to 150,000 clones, 80% seen once; the top ten hold 1%. The trim removed 0 bases at V and 5 bases at J, leaving 5 bases unmatched. The CDR3 spans 16 residues. The germline CDR1 and CDR2 sequences are MGHRA and YSYEKL. In regard to this clone: Its matching antigen is unknown.

Findings of the study overall: In an earlier analysis, in some 600 donors, most V segments appeared productive either ~87% or ~30% of the time.

The chain is built from TRBV4-1 and TRBJ1-5; 9 nucleotides agree with TRBD1. The TCR comes from a man in his forties or fifties in good health and CMV-seronegative. The sample consisted of PBMCs. The CDR3 loop reads CASSQDLTGGDQPQHF. CDR3 nucleotide sequence: TGCGCCAGCAGCCAAGACCTGACAGGGGGAGATCAGCCCCAGCATTTT.